Listed below are T cell receptor beta chains from one sample, sequenced in a study of vaccination and CD4 T cells after COVID-19. These TCRs' antigens remain unknown. TCRdb recomputed calls from the PCR reads with MiXCR, one row per CDR3 protein. The sample holds about 14,000 distinct CDR3 sequences, 24% seen once. Sample: CD4+ T cells from blood, cultured in vitro, taken after SARS-CoV-2 vaccination. Receptors originate from a human donor who had recovered from COVID-19. The CDR3 runs from the conserved cysteine through the conserved F or W. The D gene is left open where the match is weak. Part of the rows lack a size; the others show once, few, many or a class for expanded clones.

cdr3_nt | cdr3_aa | clone_size | j_call | cdr3_length | v_call | d_call
TGTGCCAGCAGTCCCCGGGACAGGCAAGAGACCCAGTACTTC | CASSPRDRQETQYF | - | TRBJ2-5 | 14 | TRBV6-2/TRBV6-3 | TRBD1
TGTGCCAGCAGGGGGACGGGAGTAGCCAAAAACATTCAGTACTTC | CASRGTGVAKNIQYF | few | TRBJ2-4 | 15 | TRBV6-1 | -
TGTGCCAGCAGTCAACTAGGACTAGTAGGAGATACGCAGTATTTT | CASSQLGLVGDTQYF | - | TRBJ2-3 | 15 | TRBV12-3/TRBV12-4 | TRBD2
TGTGCCAGCTCACCACCGGCGGGGGTCGGGGAGCTGTTTTTT | CASSPPAGVGELFF | - | TRBJ2-2 | 14 | TRBV18 | TRBD2
TGTGCCAGCAGCTTAACTTCTCCTAGCGGATCAGATACGCAGTATTTT | CASSLTSPSGSDTQYF | - | TRBJ2-3 | 16 | TRBV7-3 | TRBD2
TGCAGTGCTAGTCGTGGACTGCATAATGAAAAACTGTTTTTT | CSASRGLHNEKLFF | few | TRBJ1-4 | 14 | TRBV20-1 | -
TGTGCCAGCAGTAGGACAGGGTGGGAATCACCCCTCCACTTT | CASSRTGWESPLHF | - | TRBJ1-6 | 14 | TRBV6-1 | TRBD1
TGTGCCAGCAGTTTAGCAGGTGACTCTGAAGCTTTCTTT | CASSLAGDSEAFF | - | TRBJ1-1 | 13 | TRBV28 | -
TGTGCCATCAGTGGACCAACCCTGGTCATGGCTAATGAAAAACTGTTTTTT | CAISGPTLVMANEKLFF | - | TRBJ1-4 | 17 | TRBV10-3 | -
TGTGCCAGCATCCCTCCCACCGGTCAGGGGGATTATGAAGCTTTCTTT | CASIPPTGQGDYEAFF | few | TRBJ1-1 | 16 | TRBV28 | TRBD1
TGCAGTGCTATATCCTTAACCTACAATGAGCAGTTCTTC | CSAISLTYNEQFF | few | TRBJ2-1 | 13 | TRBV20-1 | -